This T cell receptor beta chain stems from a study of spatial heterogeneity in lung cancer. Study conclusions and caveats: Blood contained ubiquitous expanded tumor TCRs more at resection than at follow-up.

TCRdb independently ran MiXCR on the 5' RACE reads; one entry per CDR3 protein. The sample has approximately 52,000 distinct CDR3 sequences; roughly 7% are singletons. Time point noted: sample taken at primary tumor resection. The authors sequenced whole RNA from tumor, nontumor lung or frozen PBMC without sorting. V was clipped by 0 bases and J by 11 bases, with 11 bases between them. Germline lookup yields CDR1 SGHRS and CDR2 YFSETQ. The CDR3 extends over 13 amino acids. This clonotype was counted at least ten times. Its antigen remains unidentified. The receptor comes from a female donor with early-stage non-small cell lung cancer. The chain combines TRBV5-1 with TRBJ1-4; possible D gene TRBD1, 5 bases. The sample here was PBMCs, taken at surgery. CDR3 bases: TGCGCCAGCAGCTTGGGGCAGGGACGGAAACTGTTTTTT. Encoded protein: CASSLGQGRKLFF.